The clone carrying this T cell receptor (beta chain) was picked up many times. Its antigen remains unidentified. The authors amplified TCR beta CDR3 regions, and they did so from RNA transcripts for repertoire sequencing. Second-round multiplex PCR came after a first-round RT-PCR that employed HTBI primers. TCRdb used MiXCR to reprocess the multiplex PCR reads, holding one entry per CDR3 protein. The sample consists of roughly 480,000 distinct CDR3 sequences, over 13% of them appearing once. This entry belongs to a study of Graves' ophthalmopathy and Graves' hyperthyroidism. The study's findings and limits: In blood, most expanded thyroid clonotypes above 0.001 frequency were also detected. A model built from 13 signatures distinguished ophthalmopathy from stable hyperthyroidism with approximately 89% sensitivity and 81.08% specificity. The study's model predicted ophthalmopathy progression at about 64% sensitivity and about 72% specificity.

The V and J ends lost 2 bases and 5 bases respectively, with 12 bases between them. Looked up from germline, CDR1 is MNHEY and CDR2 is SVGAGI. The CDR3 spans 14 residues. Having ophthalmopathy, the donors showed moderate-to-severe activity, CAS ≥3 and NOSPECS ≥4, with disease lasting under 3 months. The sample consisted of blood. The J gene is TRBJ2-5, the V gene TRBV6-5; possibly TRBD1 for D (6 bases). This clonotype originated in a woman in her twenties or thirties with Graves' ophthalmopathy. As DNA, the CDR3 is TGTGCCAGCAGTTACGCAGGGGCGAGCGAGACCCAGTACTTC. Translation gives CASSYAGASETQYF.